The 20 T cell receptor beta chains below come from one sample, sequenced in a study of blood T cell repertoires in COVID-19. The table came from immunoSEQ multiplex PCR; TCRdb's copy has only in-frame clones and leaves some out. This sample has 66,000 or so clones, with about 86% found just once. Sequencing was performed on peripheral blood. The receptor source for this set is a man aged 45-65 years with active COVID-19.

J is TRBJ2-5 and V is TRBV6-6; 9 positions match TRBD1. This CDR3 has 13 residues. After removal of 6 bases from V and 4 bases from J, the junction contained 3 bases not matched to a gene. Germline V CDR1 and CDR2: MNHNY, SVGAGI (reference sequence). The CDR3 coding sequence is TGTGCCAGCAGGACAGGGGGGGGAGAGACCCAGTACTTC. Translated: CASRTGGGETQYF.

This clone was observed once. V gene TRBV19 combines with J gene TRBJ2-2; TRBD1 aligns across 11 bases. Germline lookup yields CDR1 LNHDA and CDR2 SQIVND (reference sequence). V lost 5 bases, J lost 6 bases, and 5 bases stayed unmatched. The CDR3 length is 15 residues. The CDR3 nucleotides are TGTGCCAGTAGTGCCGGACAGGGGGCGGCCGGGGAGCTGTTTTTT. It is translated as CASSAGQGAAGELFF.

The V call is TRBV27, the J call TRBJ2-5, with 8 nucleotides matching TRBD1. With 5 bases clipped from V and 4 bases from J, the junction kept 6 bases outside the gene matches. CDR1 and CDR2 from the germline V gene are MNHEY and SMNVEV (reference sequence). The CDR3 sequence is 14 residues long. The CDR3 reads CASSPRDRTETQYF. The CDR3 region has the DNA TGTGCCAGCAGTCCAAGGGACAGGACAGAGACCCAGTACTTC.

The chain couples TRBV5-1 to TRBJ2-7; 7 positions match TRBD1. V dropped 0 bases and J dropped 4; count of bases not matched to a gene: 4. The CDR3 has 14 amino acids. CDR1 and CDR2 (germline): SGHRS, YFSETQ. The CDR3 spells CASSLDPGGYEQYV. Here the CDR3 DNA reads TGCGCCAGCAGCTTGGACCCAGGGGGTTACGAGCAGTACGTC.

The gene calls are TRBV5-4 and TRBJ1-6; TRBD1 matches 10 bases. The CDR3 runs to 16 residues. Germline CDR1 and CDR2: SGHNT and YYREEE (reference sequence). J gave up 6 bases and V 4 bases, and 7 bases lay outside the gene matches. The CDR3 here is CASSPWTGGTNSPLHF. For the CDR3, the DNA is TGTGCCAGCAGCCCCTGGACAGGGGGGACTAATTCACCCCTCCACTTT. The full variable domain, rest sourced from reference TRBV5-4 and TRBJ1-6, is ETGVTQSPTHLIKTRGQQVTLRCSSQSGHNTVSWYQQALGQGPQFIFQYYREEENGRGNFPPRFSGLQFPNYSSELNVNALELDDSALYLCASSPWTGGTNSPLHFGNGTRLTVT.

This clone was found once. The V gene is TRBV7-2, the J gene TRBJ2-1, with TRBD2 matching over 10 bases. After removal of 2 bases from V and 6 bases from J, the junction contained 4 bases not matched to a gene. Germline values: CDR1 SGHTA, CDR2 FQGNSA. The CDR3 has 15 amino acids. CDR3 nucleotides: TGTGCCAGCAGCTTAAAAGCGGGGGGGCTCAATGAGCAGTTCTTC. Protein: CASSLKAGGLNEQFF.

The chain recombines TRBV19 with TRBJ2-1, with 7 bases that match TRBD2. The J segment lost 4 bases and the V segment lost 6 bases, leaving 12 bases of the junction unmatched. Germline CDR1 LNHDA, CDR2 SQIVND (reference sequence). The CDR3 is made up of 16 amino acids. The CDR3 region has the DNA TGTGCCAGTAGGTCAACCGCGGGACTACTTTACAATGAGCAGTTCTTC. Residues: CASRSTAGLLYNEQFF. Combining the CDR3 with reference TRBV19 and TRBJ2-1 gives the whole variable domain DGGITQSPKYLFRKEGQNVTLSCEQNLNHDAMYWYRQDPGQGLRLIYYSQIVNDFQKGDIAEGYSVSREKKESFPLTVTSAQKNPTAFYLCASRSTAGLLYNEQFFGPGTRLTVL.

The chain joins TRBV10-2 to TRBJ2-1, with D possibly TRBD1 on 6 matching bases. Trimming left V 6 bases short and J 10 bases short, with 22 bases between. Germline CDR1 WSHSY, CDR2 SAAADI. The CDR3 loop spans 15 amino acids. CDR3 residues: CASSAGTKLREEQFF. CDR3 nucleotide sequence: TGCGCCAGCAGCGCCGGGACAAAGCTAAGGGAGGAGCAGTTCTTC.

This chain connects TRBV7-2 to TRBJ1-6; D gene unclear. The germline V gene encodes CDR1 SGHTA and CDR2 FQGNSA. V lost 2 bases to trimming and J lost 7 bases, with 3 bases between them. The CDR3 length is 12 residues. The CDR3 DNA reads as TGTGCCAGCAGCTTATCGAATTCACCCCTCCACTTT. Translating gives CASSLSNSPLHF.

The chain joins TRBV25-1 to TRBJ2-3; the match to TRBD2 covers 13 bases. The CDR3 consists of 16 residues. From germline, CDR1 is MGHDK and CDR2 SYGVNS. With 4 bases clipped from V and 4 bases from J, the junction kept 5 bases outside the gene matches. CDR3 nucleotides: TGTGCCAGCAGTGCCTCACTAGCGGGAGGGTCAGATACGCAGTATTTT. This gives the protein CASSASLAGGSDTQYF.

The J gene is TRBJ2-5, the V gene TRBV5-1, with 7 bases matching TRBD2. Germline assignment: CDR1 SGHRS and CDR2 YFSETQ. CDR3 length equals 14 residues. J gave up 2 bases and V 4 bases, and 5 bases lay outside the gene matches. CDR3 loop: CASSPSGGQETQYF. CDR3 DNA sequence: TGCGCCAGCAGCCCCTCGGGGGGTCAAGAGACCCAGTACTTC.

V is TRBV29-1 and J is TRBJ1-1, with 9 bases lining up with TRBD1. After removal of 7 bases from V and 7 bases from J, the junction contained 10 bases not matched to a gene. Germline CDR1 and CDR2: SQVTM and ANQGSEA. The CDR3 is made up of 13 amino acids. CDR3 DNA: TGCAGCGGGCACAGGGGGCCGGGAAATGAAGCTTTCTTT. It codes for CSGHRGPGNEAFF.

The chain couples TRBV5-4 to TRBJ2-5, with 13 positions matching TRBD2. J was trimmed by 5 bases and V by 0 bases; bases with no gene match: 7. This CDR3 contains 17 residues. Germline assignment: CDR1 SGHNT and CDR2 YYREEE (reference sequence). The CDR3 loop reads CASSLATSGGPWETQYF. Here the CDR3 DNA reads TGTGCCAGCAGCTTGGCGACTAGCGGGGGGCCATGGGAGACCCAGTACTTC.

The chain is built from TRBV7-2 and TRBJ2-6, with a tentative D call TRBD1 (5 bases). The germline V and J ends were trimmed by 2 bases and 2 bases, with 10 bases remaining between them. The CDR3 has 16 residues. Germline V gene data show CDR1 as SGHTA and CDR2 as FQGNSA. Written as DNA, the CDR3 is TGTGCCAGCAGCTTATCAGGGTTTACTGGGGCCAACGTCCTGACTTTC. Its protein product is CASSLSGFTGANVLTF.

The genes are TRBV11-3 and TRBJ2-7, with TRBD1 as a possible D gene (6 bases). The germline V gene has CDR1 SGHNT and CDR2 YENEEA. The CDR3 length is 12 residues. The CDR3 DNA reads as TGTGCCAGCAGCTTAGGAGCCAGGGGTCTCCACGTC. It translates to CASSLGARGLHV.

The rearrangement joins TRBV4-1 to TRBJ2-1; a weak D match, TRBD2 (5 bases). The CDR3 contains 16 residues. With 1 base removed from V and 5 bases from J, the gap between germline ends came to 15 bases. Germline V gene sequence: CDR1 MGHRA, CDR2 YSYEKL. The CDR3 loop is CASSQVERTGNNEQFF. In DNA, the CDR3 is TGCGCCAGCAGCCAAGTCGAGCGGACTGGAAACAATGAGCAGTTCTTC.

The CDR3 loop reads CASSDRGLDNQPQHF. The CDR3 DNA is TGTGCCAGCAGTGATCGGGGGTTGGACAATCAGCCCCAGCATTTT. The J gene is TRBJ1-5, the V gene TRBV6-1, with a possible D match to TRBD1 (5 bases). The V and J ends lost 3 bases and 3 bases respectively, with 12 bases between them. This CDR3 comprises 15 residues. CDR1 is MNHNS, CDR2 SASEGT, per germline.

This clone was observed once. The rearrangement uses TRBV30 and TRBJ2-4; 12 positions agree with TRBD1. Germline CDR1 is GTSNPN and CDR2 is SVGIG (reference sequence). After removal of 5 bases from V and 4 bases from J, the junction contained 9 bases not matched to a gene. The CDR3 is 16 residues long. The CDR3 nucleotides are TGTGCCTGGCACCCGGGACAGGGGGCTGGAAAAAACATTCAGTACTTC. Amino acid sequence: CAWHPGQGAGKNIQYF.

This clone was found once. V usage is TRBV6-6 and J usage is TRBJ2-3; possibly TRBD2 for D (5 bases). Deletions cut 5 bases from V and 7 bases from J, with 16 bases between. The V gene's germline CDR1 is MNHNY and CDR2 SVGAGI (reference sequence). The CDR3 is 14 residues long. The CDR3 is CASSPDPTGYTQYF. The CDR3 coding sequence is TGTGCCAGCAGTCCGGACCCAACGGGATATACGCAGTATTTT.

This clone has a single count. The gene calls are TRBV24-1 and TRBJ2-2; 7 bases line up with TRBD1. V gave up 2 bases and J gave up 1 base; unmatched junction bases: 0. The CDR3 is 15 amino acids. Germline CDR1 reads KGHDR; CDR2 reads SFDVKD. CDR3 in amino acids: CATSDYRGNTGELFF. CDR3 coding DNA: TGTGCCACCAGTGATTACAGGGGGAACACCGGGGAGCTGTTTTTT.